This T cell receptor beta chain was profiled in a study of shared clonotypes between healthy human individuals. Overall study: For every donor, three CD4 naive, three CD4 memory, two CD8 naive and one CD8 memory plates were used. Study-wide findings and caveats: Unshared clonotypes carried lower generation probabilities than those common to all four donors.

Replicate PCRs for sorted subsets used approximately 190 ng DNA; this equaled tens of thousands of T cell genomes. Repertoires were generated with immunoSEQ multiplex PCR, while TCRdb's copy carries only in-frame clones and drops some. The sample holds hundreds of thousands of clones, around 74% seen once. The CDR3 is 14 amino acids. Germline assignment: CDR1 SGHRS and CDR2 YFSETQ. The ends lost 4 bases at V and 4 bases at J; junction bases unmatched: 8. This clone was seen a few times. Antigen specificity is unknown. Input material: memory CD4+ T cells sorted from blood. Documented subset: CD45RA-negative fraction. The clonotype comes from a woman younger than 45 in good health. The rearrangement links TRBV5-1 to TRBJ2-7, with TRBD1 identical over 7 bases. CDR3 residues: CASSPTGDGYEQYF. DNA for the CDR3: TGCGCCAGCAGCCCCACAGGGGATGGGTACGAGCAGTACTTC.